Each of the 31 T cell receptor beta chains below was sequenced from the same sample in a study of PD-L1 blockade in urothelial cancer. TCRdb keeps only in-frame clones here, not all; method: immunoSEQ multiplex PCR. The sample consists of roughly 29,000 clones, 65% to 90% of them appearing once. This material consisted of PBMCs, taken around atezolizumab (anti-PD-L1) treatment. The receptors come from a man aged 45 to 65 with urothelial cancer.

This chain uses TRBV7-3 with TRBJ2-5; the D is unclear. V lost 3 bases and J 13 bases, leaving 15 bases between the germline ends. CDR1 and CDR2 (germline): SGHTA, FQGTGA. The CDR3 loop spans 12 amino acids. This CDR3 reads CASSLSTSPLYF. In DNA, the CDR3 is TGTGCCAGCAGCTTGAGTACGTCCCCGTTGTACTTC.

The V and J genes are TRBV11-3 and TRBJ2-3; D not resolved. Germline-derived CDR1 and CDR2 are SGHNT and YENEEA. V lost 1 base to trimming and J lost 1 base, with 12 bases between them. The CDR3 loop spans 16 amino acids. Here the CDR3 DNA reads TGTGCCAGCAGCTTAGGGTTACAGAGAGGCACAGATACGCAGTATTTT. Its protein product is CASSLGLQRGTDTQYF.

The rearrangement joins TRBV29-1 to TRBJ2-5; D gene uncertain. CDR3 length: 12 residues. V lost 4 bases and J 4 bases, leaving 10 bases between the germline ends. CDR1 is SQVTM and CDR2 is ANQGSEA in the germline V gene. This chain's CDR3 is CSVGSEVETQYF. The CDR3 coding sequence is TGCAGCGTTGGGTCCGAGGTAGAGACCCAGTACTTC.

V usage is TRBV28 and J usage is TRBJ2-5; no clear D. The CDR3 is 13 residues long. V lost 2 bases and J lost 4, with 8 bases in between. Germline V gene sequence: CDR1 MDHEN, CDR2 SYDVKM. This CDR3 is CASSLASPETQYF. The CDR3, as DNA: TGTGCCAGCAGTTTAGCTAGTCCAGAGACCCAGTACTTC.

The chain carries TRBV5-1 and TRBJ2-7; no clear D gene. Looked up from germline, CDR1 is SGHRS and CDR2 is YFSETQ. The V gene lost 4 bases and the J gene lost 3 bases, with 11 bases spanning the gap. The CDR3 is made up of 13 amino acids. CDR3 sequence: CASSLIADYEQYF. The CDR3 DNA sequence: TGCGCCAGCAGCCTGATTGCGGACTACGAGCAGTACTTC.

This sequence joins TRBV6-4 and TRBJ2-1, with 13 bases matching TRBD2. There are 14 residues in the CDR3. CDR1 and CDR2 (germline): MRHNA, SNTAGT. After removal of 5 bases from V and 6 bases from J, the junction contained 1 base not matched to a gene. CDR3 in DNA: TGTGCCAGCAGTACTAGCGGGGGGGTCAATGAGCAGTTCTTC. It specifies CASSTSGGVNEQFF.

The rearrangement joins TRBV2 to TRBJ1-3, with a tentative D call TRBD1 (5 bases). CDR1 SNHLY and CDR2 FYNNEI come from the germline V gene. This CDR3 comprises 14 residues. V was shortened by 8 bases and J by 4 bases, with 15 bases between the two germline ends. CDR3 in DNA: TGTGCCAGCCAGTTCGCGCAGGGAGGAAACACCATATATTTT. Its protein is CASQFAQGGNTIYF.

A note on this clone: At one end, the junction sequence differs from germline, possibly due to a read error. The chain employs TRBV7-9 and TRBJ2-7; 7 nucleotides agree with TRBD1. Germline values: CDR1 SEHNR, CDR2 FQNEAQ (reference sequence). The CDR3 length is 14 residues. The CDR3 sequence: CASSLAGDSHHSPF. The DNA of the CDR3 is TGTGCCAGCAGCCTGGCTGGGGACAGCCACCATTCTCCATTC.

The chain uses TRBV7-9 and TRBJ2-2, with TRBD1 matching over 7 bases. V lost 0 bases to trimming and J lost 6 bases; unmatched junction nucleotides: 1. The germline CDR1 and CDR2 sequences are SEHNR and FQNEAQ (reference sequence). The CDR3 sequence is 14 residues long. The CDR3 DNA follows: TGTGCCAGCAGCTTAGCCCAGGGGGCCGGGGAGCTGTTTTTT. Its translation is CASSLAQGAGELFF.

The rearrangement joins TRBV7-4 to TRBJ2-7; the match to TRBD1 covers 9 bases. Germline values: CDR1 SGHVT, CDR2 SQSDAQ. This CDR3 has 15 amino acids. V shed 5 bases and J 2 bases; nucleotides not matched to a gene: 7. CDR3 residues: CASSPRDRAPYEQYV. The CDR3 bases are TGTGCCAGCAGCCCCCGGGACAGGGCCCCCTACGAGCAGTACGTC.

This clone was counted a single time. J is TRBJ2-7 and V is TRBV10-2, with TRBD2 as a possible D gene (5 bases). Germline lookup yields CDR1 WSHSY and CDR2 SAAADI. Trimming stripped 3 bases from V and 0 bases from J, with 12 bases between. The CDR3 covers 15 residues. CDR3 nucleotide sequence: TGCGCCAGCAGTGATTTGACTGGGAGCTCCTACGAGCAGTACGTC. Its protein is CASSDLTGSSYEQYV.

CDR3 region: CASSLKRYSYNEQFF. The CDR3 DNA follows: TGTGCCAGCAGCTTAAAGCGGTACTCCTACAATGAGCAGTTCTTC. The V gene is TRBV11-1, the J gene TRBJ2-1; possibly TRBD2 for D (5 bases). The CDR3 extends over 15 amino acids. The V gene lost 2 bases and the J gene lost 0 bases, with 8 bases spanning the gap. Germline values: CDR1 SGHAT, CDR2 FQDESV (reference sequence). Variable domain in full (rest from reference TRBV11-1 and TRBJ2-1): EAEVAQSPRYKITEKSQAVAFWCDPISGHATLYWYRQILGQGPELLVQFQDESVVDDSQLPKDRFSAERLKGVDSTLKIQPAELGDSAMYLCASSLKRYSYNEQFFGPGTRLTVL.

This chain uses TRBV12-5 with TRBJ1-1, with a possible D match to TRBD1 (6 bases). Trimming pared 5 bases from V and 1 base from J, leaving 11 bases between. Germline loops: CDR1 LGHNT, CDR2 FRNRAP. The CDR3 is 14 amino acids. DNA for the CDR3: TGTGCTAGTGGTGCCCAGACAGGGAACACTGAAGCTTTCTTT. It encodes CASGAQTGNTEAFF.

The chain carries TRBV5-1 and TRBJ2-3; TRBD1 matches 9 bases. Trimming removed 4 bases from V and 1 base from J; junction bases left unmatched: 7. CDR1 is SGHRS and CDR2 is YFSETQ in the germline V gene. The CDR3 is made up of 16 amino acids. CDR3 in DNA: TGCGCCAGCAGCACACAGGGGGCGCCTGGCACAGATACGCAGTATTTT. It is translated as CASSTQGAPGTDTQYF.

The chain couples TRBV5-1 to TRBJ1-1; D gene uncertain. The germline gives CDR1 SGHRS, CDR2 YFSETQ. Trimming took off 0 bases at V and 4 bases at J, with 10 bases between the two ends. This CDR3 has 14 residues. CDR3 DNA: TGCGCCAGCAGCTTGGAGCTCCCCATCACTGAAGCTTTCTTT. Amino acid sequence: CASSLELPITEAFF.

The CDR3 DNA reads TGTGCCAGCAGCGTAGGAGGGTATGGACAGCCCCAGCATTTT. Protein: CASSVGGYGQPQHF. The chain employs TRBV9 and TRBJ1-5; D remains ambiguous. Trimming removed 0 bases at V and 7 bases at J, with 11 bases between. Germline V gene lookup returns CDR1 SGDLS and CDR2 YYNGEE. The CDR3 sequence is 14 residues long.

This chain connects TRBV28 to TRBJ1-6; 7 bases align to TRBD1. Germline values: CDR1 MDHEN, CDR2 SYDVKM. V lost 5 bases to trimming and J lost 11 bases; unmatched junction nucleotides: 12. The CDR3 spans 15 residues. Written as DNA, the CDR3 is TGTGCCAGCAGTCTTACAACAGGGGAAGATCCACCCCTCCACTTT. It is translated as CASSLTTGEDPPLHF.

V gene TRBV28 combines with J gene TRBJ2-3; 10 bases line up with TRBD2. From germline, CDR1 is MDHEN and CDR2 SYDVKM. Trimming removed 2 bases from V and 6 bases from J; junction bases left unmatched: 5. CDR3 size: 15 residues. The DNA for the CDR3 is TGTGCCAGCAGTTTAAAGCGGGGGGGCTGGGATACGCAGTATTTT. Amino acids: CASSLKRGGWDTQYF.

The chain couples TRBV30 to TRBJ2-7; D possibly corresponds to TRBD2 (5 bases). Germline-derived CDR1 and CDR2 are GTSNPN and SVGIG (reference sequence). Trimming cost V 1 base and J 3 bases, with 10 bases left between them. The CDR3 has 13 amino acids. CDR3: CAWSADWSYEQYF. Here the CDR3 DNA reads TGTGCCTGGAGTGCGGACTGGAGCTACGAGCAGTACTTC.

This chain joins TRBV12-5 and TRBJ1-4; 7 bases match TRBD1. V was clipped by 5 bases and J by 8 bases; unmatched bases: 8. Germline V gene data show CDR1 as LGHNT and CDR2 as FRNRAP. The CDR3 consists of 14 residues. DNA of the CDR3: TGTGCTAGTGGTCCGGGGGACAGCTTCGAAAAACTGTTTTTT. Translating it yields CASGPGDSFEKLFF.

This clone was counted a single time. J is TRBJ2-3 and V is TRBV6-5; tentative D call: TRBD2 (5 bases). This CDR3 has 14 amino acids. Germline CDR1 and CDR2: MNHEY and SVGAGI. The V and J ends lost 2 bases and 5 bases respectively, with 11 bases between them. CDR3 loop: CASSYGSRGDTQYF. The CDR3 DNA reads TGTGCCAGCAGTTACGGTTCCCGGGGAGATACGCAGTATTTT.

There are a few counts of this clone. The V gene is TRBV18, the J gene TRBJ1-1; a possible D gene is TRBD1 (5 bases). The CDR3 spans 14 residues. The germline V gene encodes CDR1 KGHSH and CDR2 LQKENI. V lost 3 bases and J lost 1, with 9 bases in between. The CDR3 reads CASSPLDKNTEAFF. Written as DNA, the CDR3 is TGTGCCAGCTCACCCTTGGACAAGAACACTGAAGCTTTCTTT.

This clone has a handful of counts. This chain joins TRBV28 and TRBJ1-3; possibly TRBD1 for D (5 bases). Germline V gene sequence: CDR1 MDHEN, CDR2 SYDVKM. V was clipped by 6 bases and J by 6 bases, with 15 bases between them. This CDR3 comprises 14 residues. The CDR3 sequence is CASRPVGQTNTIYF. As DNA, the CDR3 is TGTGCCAGCAGACCCGTGGGGCAGACAAACACCATATATTTT.

The chain joins TRBV10-3 to TRBJ1-5; the D gene is possibly TRBD1 (5 bases). Germline V CDR1 and CDR2: ENHRY, SYGVKD. The CDR3 is 12 residues long. V was trimmed by 6 bases and J by 4 bases, leaving 7 bases between them. CDR3 in DNA: TGTGCCATCAGGTCAGGGAATCAGCCCCAGCATTTT. Its translation: CAIRSGNQPQHF.

V is TRBV7-2 and J is TRBJ1-3; D gene uncertain. Germline V CDR1 and CDR2: SGHTA, FQGNSA. The CDR3 is 14 residues long. V was cut by 5 bases and J by 5 bases, with 13 bases left in between. CDR3 protein: CASSPEGRRNTIYF. CDR3 bases: TGTGCCAGCAGCCCGGAGGGTCGGCGAAACACCATATATTTT.

The chain couples TRBV6-6 to TRBJ2-3, with 12 bases aligning to TRBD2. The CDR3 covers 16 residues. Trimming took 5 bases from V and 3 from J; bases not matched to a gene: 6. Germline V lookup: CDR1 MNHNY, CDR2 SVGAGI (reference sequence). This chain's CDR3 is CASSPGLAGPTDTQYF. The CDR3 DNA sequence: TGTGCCAGCAGTCCGGGACTAGCGGGTCCTACAGATACGCAGTATTTT.

This clone showed up just a few times. The chain joins TRBV10-1 to TRBJ1-2; D is unresolved. The germline gives CDR1 WNHNN, CDR2 SYGVQD (reference sequence). The CDR3 covers 13 residues. Trimming left V 2 bases short and J 1 base short, with 5 bases between. The chain's CDR3 is CASSENSNYGYTF. DNA of the CDR3: TGCGCCAGCAGTGAGAACAGTAACTATGGCTACACCTTC.

The rearrangement links TRBV5-1 to TRBJ2-1; 9 bases line up with TRBD2. Germline CDR1 reads SGHRS; CDR2 reads YFSETQ. Trimming removed 5 bases from V and 2 bases from J; junction bases left unmatched: 2. The CDR3 has 14 residues. The CDR3 protein is CASSPSGTYNEQFF. The CDR3 bases are TGCGCCAGCAGTCCTAGCGGGACCTACAATGAGCAGTTCTTC.

The chain has TRBV9 and TRBJ1-5; no reliable D call. V lost 3 bases and J 10 bases, leaving 14 bases between the germline ends. Germline V gene sequence: CDR1 SGDLS, CDR2 YYNGEE. The CDR3 sequence is 13 residues long. The CDR3 coding sequence is TGTGCCAGCAGCGCCCGGGATAGTGGACCCCAGCATTTT. This translates into CASSARDSGPQHF.

The genes are TRBV6-1 and TRBJ1-2, with 8 bases lining up with TRBD1. CDR1 and CDR2 (germline): MNHNS, SASEGT. CDR3 length equals 16 residues. The V segment lost 3 bases and the J segment 8 bases; nucleotides outside the gene matches: 14. CDR3 DNA: TGTGCCAGCAGTGATGGCCAGGGGGCCATGTCGGGCGGCTACACCTTC. Its protein is CASSDGQGAMSGGYTF.

A few counts support this clone. The chain uses TRBV14 and TRBJ1-1; D gene uncertain. Germline loops: CDR1 SGHDN, CDR2 FVKESK. The CDR3 is 14 amino acids. V was trimmed by 0 bases and J by 3 bases, leaving 8 bases between them. The CDR3 loop is CASSQEPGYTEAFF. The CDR3 region has the DNA TGTGCCAGCAGCCAAGAACCGGGGTACACTGAAGCTTTCTTT.